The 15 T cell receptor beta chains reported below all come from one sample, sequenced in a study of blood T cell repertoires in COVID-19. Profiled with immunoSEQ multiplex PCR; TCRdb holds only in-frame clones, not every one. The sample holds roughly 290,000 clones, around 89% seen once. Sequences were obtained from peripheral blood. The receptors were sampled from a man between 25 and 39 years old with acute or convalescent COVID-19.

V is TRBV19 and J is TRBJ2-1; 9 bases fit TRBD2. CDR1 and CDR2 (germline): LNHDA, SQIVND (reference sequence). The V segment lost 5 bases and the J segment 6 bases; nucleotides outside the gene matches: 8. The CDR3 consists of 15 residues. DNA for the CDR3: TGTGCCAGTAGTCCAGCGGGGGGTTATCCCAATGAGCAGTTCTTC. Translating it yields CASSPAGGYPNEQFF.

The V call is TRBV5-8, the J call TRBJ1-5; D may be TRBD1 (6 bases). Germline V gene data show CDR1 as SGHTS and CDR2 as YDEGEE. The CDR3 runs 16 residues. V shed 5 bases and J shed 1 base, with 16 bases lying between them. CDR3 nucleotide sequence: TGTGCCAGCAGTAGGTCAGGGGCATCGAGCAATCAGCCCCAGCATTTT. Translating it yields CASSRSGASSNQPQHF.

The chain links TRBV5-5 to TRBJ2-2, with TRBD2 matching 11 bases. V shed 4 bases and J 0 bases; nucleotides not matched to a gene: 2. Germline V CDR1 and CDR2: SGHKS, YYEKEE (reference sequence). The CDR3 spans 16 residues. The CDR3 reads CASSVGLAANTGELFF. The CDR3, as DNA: TGTGCCAGCAGCGTGGGACTAGCGGCGAACACCGGGGAGCTGTTTTTT.

The CDR3: CASSLGVGFQETQYF. CDR3 nucleotides: TGCGCCAGCAGCTTGGGTGTCGGGTTCCAAGAGACCCAGTACTTC. The V and J genes are TRBV5-1 and TRBJ2-5; D ambiguous. The CDR3 is 15 amino acids. The V gene lost 0 bases and the J gene lost 1 base, with 10 bases spanning the gap. Germline loops: CDR1 SGHRS, CDR2 YFSETQ.

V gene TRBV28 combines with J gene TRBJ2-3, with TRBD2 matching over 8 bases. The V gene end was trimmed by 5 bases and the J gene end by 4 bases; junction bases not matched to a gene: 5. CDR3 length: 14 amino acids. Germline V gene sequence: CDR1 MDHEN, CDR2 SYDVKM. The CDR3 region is CASSIGGASDTQYF. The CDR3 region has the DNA TGTGCCAGCAGTATCGGGGGGGCGTCAGATACGCAGTATTTT.

The CDR3 region has the DNA TGTGCCAGTCACAGGGGCTTTGAACAGCCCCAGCATTTT. It encodes CASHRGFEQPQHF. J is TRBJ1-5 and V is TRBV19, with 7 bases identical to TRBD1. Germline trimming cut 8 bases from V and 7 bases from J; bases unmatched to any gene: 8. The CDR3 covers 13 residues. The germline CDR1 and CDR2 sequences are LNHDA and SQIVND (reference sequence). Looking up the rest from reference TRBV19 and TRBJ1-5 gives the full variable domain: DGGITQSPKYLFRKEGQNVTLSCEQNLNHDAMYWYRQDPGQGLRLIYYSQIVNDFQKGDIAEGYSVSREKKESFPLTVTSAQKNPTAFYLCASHRGFEQPQHFGDGTRLSIL.

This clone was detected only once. The CDR3 region has the DNA TGTGCCAGCACCCAAATCGGGTCAGAGACCCAGTACTTC. Its protein is CASTQIGSETQYF. This chain uses TRBV28 with TRBJ2-5; D is ambiguous. The CDR3 consists of 13 residues. V lost 7 bases and J lost 4, with 13 bases in between. CDR1 is MDHEN, CDR2 SYDVKM, per germline.

CDR3 amino acids: CASSLAGTGSETQYF. The CDR3 DNA is TGCGCCAGCAGCTTGGCCGGGACAGGGTCAGAGACCCAGTACTTC. The chain carries TRBV5-1 and TRBJ2-5; the match to TRBD1 covers 9 bases. V lost 0 bases, J lost 4 bases, and 4 bases stayed unmatched. Germline V gene sequence: CDR1 SGHRS, CDR2 YFSETQ. The CDR3 spans 15 residues.

The CDR3 spells CASSMGFGQRETYNEQFF. In nucleotides, the CDR3 is TGTGCCAGTAGTATGGGGTTTGGACAGCGGGAGACCTACAATGAGCAGTTCTTC. The V call is TRBV19, the J call TRBJ2-1, with TRBD2 matching over 8 bases. The length of the CDR3 is 18 residues. Germline trimming cut 3 bases from V and 2 bases from J; bases unmatched to any gene: 12. The germline V gene has CDR1 LNHDA and CDR2 SQIVND (reference sequence).

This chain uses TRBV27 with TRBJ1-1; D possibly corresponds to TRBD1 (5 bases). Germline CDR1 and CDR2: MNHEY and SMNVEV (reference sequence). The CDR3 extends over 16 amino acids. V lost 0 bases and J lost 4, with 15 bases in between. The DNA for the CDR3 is TGTGCCAGCAGTTTATCGAATGGGGTTAGGGGCACTGAAGCTTTCTTT. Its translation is CASSLSNGVRGTEAFF.

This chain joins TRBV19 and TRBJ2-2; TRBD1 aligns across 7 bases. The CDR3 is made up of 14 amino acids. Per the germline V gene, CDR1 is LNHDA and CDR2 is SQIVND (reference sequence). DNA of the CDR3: TGTGCAGTCCCGGACAGGTCGAACACCGGGGAGCTGTTTTTT. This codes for CAVPDRSNTGELFF.

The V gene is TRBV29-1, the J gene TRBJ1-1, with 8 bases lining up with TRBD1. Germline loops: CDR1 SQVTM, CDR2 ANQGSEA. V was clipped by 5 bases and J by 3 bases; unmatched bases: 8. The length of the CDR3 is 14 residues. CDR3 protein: CSVSSDRGYTEAFF. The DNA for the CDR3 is TGCAGCGTTTCCAGCGACAGGGGTTACACTGAAGCTTTCTTT.

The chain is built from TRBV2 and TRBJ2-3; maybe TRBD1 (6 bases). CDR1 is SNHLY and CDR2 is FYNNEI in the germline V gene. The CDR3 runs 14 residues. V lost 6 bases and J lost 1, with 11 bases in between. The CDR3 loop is CASRLGGGTDTQYF. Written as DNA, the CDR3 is TGTGCCAGCAGGCTAGGGGGAGGCACAGATACGCAGTATTTT.

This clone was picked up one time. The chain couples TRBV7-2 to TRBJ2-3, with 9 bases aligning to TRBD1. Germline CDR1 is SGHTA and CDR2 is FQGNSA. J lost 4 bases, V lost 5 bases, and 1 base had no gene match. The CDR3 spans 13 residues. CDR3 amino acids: CASSRQGADTQYF. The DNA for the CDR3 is TGTGCCAGCAGCCGACAGGGGGCAGATACGCAGTATTTT.

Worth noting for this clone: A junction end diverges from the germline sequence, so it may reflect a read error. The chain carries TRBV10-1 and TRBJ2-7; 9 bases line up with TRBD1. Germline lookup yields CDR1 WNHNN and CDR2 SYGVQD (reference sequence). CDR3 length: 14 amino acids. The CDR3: CASSEGQGTREQCF. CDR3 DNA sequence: TGCGCCAGCAGTGAGGGACAGGGGACCCGCGAGCAGTGCTTC.